The rows below give T cell receptor beta chains drawn from one sample of a study of cytomegalovirus exposure and HLA in healthy donors. TCRdb keeps only in-frame clones here, not all; method: immunoSEQ multiplex PCR. The sample shows 100,000 to 150,000 clones, 83% of them seen only once. Sequencing was carried out using PBMCs. The receptors were gathered from a woman between 35 and 50 years old in good health and CMV-seropositive. The CDR3 runs from the conserved cysteine through the conserved F or W. The D gene is left open where the match is weak. Clone size is given for some rows only: seen once, a few or many times, or a class if the clone is expanded.

J gene: TRBJ1-2
CDR3 length: 14
D gene: -
V gene: TRBV25-1
clone size: -
CDR3 DNA: TGTGCCAGCAGTGGGGGGTTTGGGGGGTATGGCTACACCTTC
CDR3 protein: CASSGGFGGYGYTF

J gene: TRBJ2-7
CDR3 length: 14
D gene: -
V gene: TRBV7-8
clone size: -
CDR3 DNA: TGTGCCAGCAGCTCCTCCAACAGTTACTACGAGCAGTACTTC
CDR3 protein: CASSSSNSYYEQYF

J gene: TRBJ1-1
CDR3 length: 15
D gene: TRBD1
V gene: TRBV11-2
clone size: -
CDR3 DNA: TGTGCCAGCAGCACAATACAGGGGGCGCACACTGAAGCTTTCTTT
CDR3 protein: CASSTIQGAHTEAFF

J gene: TRBJ2-7
CDR3 length: 15
D gene: -
V gene: TRBV5-1
clone size: few
CDR3 DNA: TGCGCCAGCAGCTTGGAGGCCAGGGCGCCAGACGAGCAGTACTTC
CDR3 protein: CASSLEARAPDEQYF

J gene: TRBJ2-1
CDR3 length: 14
D gene: TRBD2
V gene: TRBV2
clone size: -
CDR3 DNA: TGTGCCAGCAGTGAAAAGGGACTAGCGTATGAGCAGTTCTTC
CDR3 protein: CASSEKGLAYEQFF

J gene: TRBJ2-7
CDR3 length: 13
D gene: -
V gene: TRBV6-1
clone size: -
CDR3 DNA: TGTGCCAGCAGGCCTAGGACAGCACTAGAGCAGTACTTC
CDR3 protein: CASRPRTALEQYF

J gene: TRBJ1-4
CDR3 length: 15
D gene: TRBD1
V gene: TRBV5-1
clone size: few
CDR3 DNA: TGCGCCAGCAGCTTGGCCACAGGGGGAAATGAAAAACTGTTTTTT
CDR3 protein: CASSLATGGNEKLFF

J gene: TRBJ1-2
CDR3 length: 14
D gene: TRBD1
V gene: TRBV30
clone size: -
CDR3 DNA: TGTGCCTGGGGCCCCGGACAGGACCTAAGGGGCTACACCTTC
CDR3 protein: CAWGPGQDLRGYTF

J gene: TRBJ1-2
CDR3 length: 14
D gene: TRBD1
V gene: TRBV13
clone size: -
CDR3 DNA: TGTGCCAGCAGCTTTAAGGGGGCCCCTCAGGGCTACACCTTC
CDR3 protein: CASSFKGAPQGYTF

J gene: TRBJ2-7
CDR3 length: 13
D gene: TRBD2
V gene: TRBV29-1
clone size: -
CDR3 DNA: TGCAGCGTCTCGCGGGGGACCTTCTACGAGCAGTACTTC
CDR3 protein: CSVSRGTFYEQYF

J gene: TRBJ2-5
CDR3 length: 15
D gene: -
V gene: TRBV6-5
clone size: -
CDR3 DNA: TGTGCCAGCAATGTCCTTCCGGGGGTCCAAGAGACCCAGTACTTC
CDR3 protein: CASNVLPGVQETQYF

J gene: TRBJ1-5
CDR3 length: 15
D gene: -
V gene: TRBV7-8
clone size: -
CDR3 DNA: TGTGCCAGCAGCTGGGGGGAGCATAGCAATCAGCCCCAGCATTTT
CDR3 protein: CASSWGEHSNQPQHF

J gene: TRBJ1-6
CDR3 length: 16
D gene: -
V gene: TRBV13
clone size: once
CDR3 DNA: TGTGCCAGCAGCTTTGGGGGGGCGCGGGTTAATTCACCCCTCCACTTT
CDR3 protein: CASSFGGARVNSPLHF

J gene: TRBJ1-2
CDR3 length: 12
D gene: TRBD1
V gene: TRBV27
clone size: -
CDR3 DNA: TGTGCCAGCAGTTTACAGGGGGATGGCTACACCTTC
CDR3 protein: CASSLQGDGYTF

J gene: TRBJ2-5
CDR3 length: 15
D gene: -
V gene: TRBV27
clone size: -
CDR3 DNA: TGTGCCAGCAGTTTATGGCAGGGCAGGCAGGAGACCCAGTACTTC
CDR3 protein: CASSLWQGRQETQYF

J gene: TRBJ2-5
CDR3 length: 14
D gene: TRBD2
V gene: TRBV6-5
clone size: -
CDR3 DNA: TGTGCCAGCAGTTACTCTCCAGGGAGGGAGGCCCAGTACTTC
CDR3 protein: CASSYSPGREAQYF

J gene: TRBJ1-6
CDR3 length: 14
D gene: -
V gene: TRBV27
clone size: -
CDR3 DNA: TGTGCCAGCAGTTTATCTACAATGAATTCACCCCTCCACTTT
CDR3 protein: CASSLSTMNSPLHF

J gene: TRBJ2-1
CDR3 length: 17
D gene: -
V gene: TRBV9
clone size: -
CDR3 DNA: TGTGCCAGCAGCTCCCCCGGGGGTGCGGACCTTCACAATGAGCAGTTCTTC
CDR3 protein: CASSSPGGADLHNEQFF

J gene: TRBJ1-2
CDR3 length: 15
D gene: -
V gene: TRBV9
clone size: -
CDR3 DNA: TGTGCCAGCAGCGTAGGGGGCAGCCTTAACTATGGCTACACCTTC
CDR3 protein: CASSVGGSLNYGYTF

J gene: TRBJ2-2
CDR3 length: 16
D gene: -
V gene: TRBV7-9
clone size: -
CDR3 DNA: TGTGCCAGCACCCAAAGAGGACACTCGAACACCGGGGAGCTGTTTTTT
CDR3 protein: CASTQRGHSNTGELFF

J gene: TRBJ1-6
CDR3 length: 15
D gene: -
V gene: TRBV29-1
clone size: -
CDR3 DNA: TGCAGCGTTACGACCGGCGGAAAGAATAATTCACCCCTCCACTTT
CDR3 protein: CSVTTGGKNNSPLHF

J gene: TRBJ2-4
CDR3 length: 16
D gene: -
V gene: TRBV5-1
clone size: -
CDR3 DNA: TGCGCCAGCAGCTTAGTCCCCCGGGACACAGAAAACATTCAGTACTTC
CDR3 protein: CASSLVPRDTENIQYF

J gene: TRBJ2-7
CDR3 length: 14
D gene: -
V gene: TRBV18
clone size: -
CDR3 DNA: TGTGCCAGCTCACCTAGAGGACTGGTATACGAGCAGTACTTC
CDR3 protein: CASSPRGLVYEQYF

J gene: TRBJ1-1
CDR3 length: 15
D gene: -
V gene: TRBV9
clone size: few
CDR3 DNA: TGTGCCAGCAGCGTAGCTCGGGATGGGAACACTGAAGCTTTCTTT
CDR3 protein: CASSVARDGNTEAFF

J gene: TRBJ2-5
CDR3 length: 15
D gene: TRBD1
V gene: TRBV27
clone size: -
CDR3 DNA: TGTGCCAGCAGTTTCCTGGGACAGGATCAAGAGACCCAGTACTTC
CDR3 protein: CASSFLGQDQETQYF

J gene: TRBJ2-7
CDR3 length: 12
D gene: -
V gene: TRBV29-1
clone size: -
CDR3 DNA: TGCAGCGCCCCGAACCAGGGGGGCGAGCAGTACTTC
CDR3 protein: CSAPNQGGEQYF

J gene: TRBJ1-2
CDR3 length: 16
D gene: TRBD1
V gene: TRBV4-3
clone size: -
CDR3 DNA: TGCGCCAGCAGCCAAGGATCTACAGGGGGAGGGGGTGGCTACACCTTC
CDR3 protein: CASSQGSTGGGGGYTF

J gene: TRBJ2-4
CDR3 length: 14
D gene: TRBD2
V gene: TRBV7-6
clone size: few
CDR3 DNA: TGTGCCAGCAGCTTAGAATTGGGGGGGAACATTCAGTACTTC
CDR3 protein: CASSLELGGNIQYF

J gene: TRBJ2-1
CDR3 length: 14
D gene: -
V gene: TRBV28
clone size: -
CDR3 DNA: TGTGCCAGCAGTTTACCGCGGGATCTCGCTGAGCAGTTCTTC
CDR3 protein: CASSLPRDLAEQFF